One and the same sample provided the 26 T cell receptor beta chains below, sequenced in a study of CD8 T cells in Susac syndrome. Random hexamers were used to reverse transcribe the RNA input (about 0.5 to 1 ug). TCRdb reanalysed the immunoSEQ multiplex PCR reads using MiXCR and keeps one entry per CDR3 protein. The table lists about 170,000 distinct CDR3 sequences, approximately 95% of them singletons. The specimen sequenced was CD4+ T cells from PBMCs. The receptor set was obtained from a human donor with Susac syndrome.

The gene calls are TRBV5-5 and TRBJ1-1; no firm D call. Germline loops: CDR1 SGHKS, CDR2 YYEKEE (reference sequence). The ends were cut back, 4 bases at V and 1 base at J, with 11 bases in the middle. This CDR3 is built from 14 residues. The CDR3 DNA follows: TGTGCCAGCAGCCTACGTGGCACGAACACTGAAGCTTTCTTT. This translates into CASSLRGTNTEAFF.

The chain employs TRBV27 and TRBJ1-2; 8 bases agree with TRBD1. J lost 6 bases, V lost 5 bases, and 8 bases had no gene match. CDR1 MNHEY and CDR2 SMNVEV come from the germline V gene (reference sequence). The CDR3 spans 14 residues. The CDR3 loop is CASSPRTGMNGYTF. DNA for the CDR3: TGTGCCAGCAGTCCACGGACAGGGATGAATGGCTACACCTTC.

This sequence joins TRBV28 and TRBJ2-7; D uncertain. V lost 5 bases and J 5 bases, leaving 10 bases between the germline ends. The CDR3 covers 12 residues. Germline V gene lookup returns CDR1 MDHEN and CDR2 SYDVKM. The DNA of the CDR3 is TGTGCCAGCAGTAGTGGCCCCCACGAGCAGTACTTC. Residues: CASSSGPHEQYF.

J is TRBJ2-2 and V is TRBV11-2, with 7 bases matching TRBD2. Germline CDR1 is SGHAT and CDR2 is FQNNGV. V shed 1 base and J 6 bases; nucleotides not matched to a gene: 8. This CDR3 is 16 amino acids long. CDR3 nucleotides: TGTGCCAGCAGCTTAGGTCCAGGCGCGGGGGCCGGGGAGCTGTTTTTT. Protein sequence: CASSLGPGAGAGELFF.

The chain uses TRBV19 and TRBJ2-1; no firm D call. Germline values: CDR1 LNHDA, CDR2 SQIVND (reference sequence). Trimming took off 5 bases at V and 3 bases at J, with 8 bases between the two ends. CDR3 length: 13 amino acids. CDR3 in amino acids: CASSLNDYNEQFF. The DNA for the CDR3 is TGTGCCAGTAGTCTCAACGACTACAATGAGCAGTTCTTC.

V and J are TRBV15 and TRBJ1-5, with a weak D call TRBD1 (5 bases). V lost 1 base and J lost 7, with 11 bases in between. The CDR3 spans 14 residues. Per germline, CDR1 LNHNV and CDR2 YYDKDF (reference sequence). CDR3 sequence (DNA): TGTGCCACCAGCAGAGGCGGGGGGAGCCAGCCCCAGCATTTT. Protein: CATSRGGGSQPQHF.

The chain uses TRBV28 and TRBJ2-5; weak D call: TRBD1 (5 bases). Trimming removed 3 bases at V and 7 bases at J, with 9 bases between. The CDR3 consists of 12 residues. Germline V gene sequence: CDR1 MDHEN, CDR2 SYDVKM. The DNA for the CDR3 is TGTGCCAGCAGTTTCCGCGACAGGACCCAGTACTTC. This encodes CASSFRDRTQYF.

The chain couples TRBV20-1 to TRBJ2-7, with D perhaps matching TRBD2 (5 bases). V gave up 0 bases and J gave up 0 bases, with 12 bases separating them. Germline V CDR1 and CDR2: DFQATT, SNEGSKA (reference sequence). There are 15 residues in the CDR3. The CDR3 here is CSARDRAASSYEQYF. CDR3 coding DNA: TGCAGTGCTAGAGATCGAGCGGCGAGCTCCTACGAGCAGTACTTC.

The CDR3 spells CSARDRRTSGGSYEQYV. CDR3 DNA: TGCAGTGCTAGAGATAGAAGGACTAGCGGGGGGAGCTACGAGCAGTACGTC. The rearrangement uses TRBV20-1 and TRBJ2-7; 14 bases match TRBD2. The CDR3 is 17 residues long. Germline V gene lookup returns CDR1 DFQATT and CDR2 SNEGSKA (reference sequence). J gave up 3 bases and V 0 bases, and 7 bases lay outside the gene matches.

The rearrangement links TRBV28 to TRBJ2-1; D gene uncertain. Germline loops: CDR1 MDHEN, CDR2 SYDVKM. The CDR3 runs 13 residues. Trimming stripped 5 bases from V and 6 bases from J, with 11 bases between. CDR3 residues: CASSPSWANEQFF. CDR3 in DNA: TGTGCCAGCAGTCCGTCTTGGGCCAATGAGCAGTTCTTC.

This clonotype came up once. The rearrangement uses TRBV12-3 or TRBV12-4 and TRBJ1-1, with D possibly TRBD1 on 5 matching bases. V lost 6 bases, J lost 11 bases, and 19 bases lay in between. The CDR3 covers 13 residues. CDR3 loop: CASRGGPGRGAFF. Here the CDR3 DNA reads TGTGCCAGCAGGGGGGGACCCGGCCGGGGGGCTTTCTTT.

This sequence joins TRBV12-3 or TRBV12-4 and TRBJ2-4, with 10 positions matching TRBD1. This CDR3 has 15 amino acids. Losses at the gene ends were 6 bases for V and 6 bases for J; bases not matched to a gene: 8. CDR3 in amino acids: CASSPRTGGVNIQYF. CDR3 bases: TGTGCCAGCAGCCCGAGGACAGGGGGTGTAAACATTCAGTACTTC.

CDR3 amino acids: CASSLRRDYGYTF. DNA of the CDR3: TGTGCCAGCAGTCTCCGCCGGGACTATGGCTACACCTTC. The chain joins TRBV28 to TRBJ1-2; D not resolved. Germline V gene data show CDR1 as MDHEN and CDR2 as SYDVKM. The CDR3 extends over 13 amino acids. V was pared by 5 bases and J by 3 bases, with 10 bases between.

The chain combines TRBV30 with TRBJ2-1; D may correspond to TRBD1 or TRBD2 (5 bases each). Germline V gene sequence: CDR1 GTSNPN, CDR2 SVGIG (reference sequence). V lost 1 base, J lost 9 bases, and 10 bases lay in between. This CDR3 is 12 amino acids long. For the CDR3, the DNA is TGTGCCTGGAGTGATTTTGGGGGTGAGCAGTTCTTC. It specifies CAWSDFGGEQFF.

The V and J genes are TRBV13 and TRBJ1-2; no reliable D call. CDR3 length: 13 residues. Trimming took 5 bases from V and 2 from J, leaving 9 bases between them. From germline, CDR1 is PRHDT and CDR2 FYEKMQ (reference sequence). This CDR3 is CASSRARNYGYTF. The DNA for the CDR3 is TGTGCCAGCAGCCGGGCCAGGAACTATGGCTACACCTTC. The full variable domain, its missing parts supplied by reference TRBV13 and TRBJ1-2, is AAGVIQSPRHLIKEKRETATLKCYPIPRHDTVYWYQQGPGQDPQFLISFYEKMQSDKGSIPDRFSAQQFSDYHSELNMSSLELGDSALYFCASSRARNYGYTFGSGTRLTVV.

The chain employs TRBV3-1 and TRBJ1-5; no definite D call. The length of the CDR3 is 14 residues. CDR1 and CDR2 (germline): LGHDT, YNNKEL (reference sequence). Trimming left V 1 base short and J 11 bases short, with 15 bases between. The CDR3 protein is CASSQGGSTGAQHF. The CDR3 DNA sequence: TGTGCCAGCAGCCAAGGAGGCTCAACGGGAGCCCAGCATTTT.

This chain uses TRBV29-1 with TRBJ2-5; D not resolved. Per the germline V gene, CDR1 is SQVTM and CDR2 is ANQGSEA. V lost 5 bases to trimming and J lost 2 bases, with 6 bases between them. CDR3 size: 11 residues. CDR3 sequence reads: CSVRQQETQYF. CDR3 in DNA: TGCAGCGTTCGACAACAAGAGACCCAGTACTTC.

The chain joins TRBV3-1 to TRBJ1-4; D ambiguous. Germline V gene data show CDR1 as LGHDT and CDR2 as YNNKEL (reference sequence). The V gene lost 0 bases and the J gene lost 8 bases, with 4 bases spanning the gap. There are 12 residues in the CDR3. CDR3: CASSQEPEKLFF. The CDR3 DNA follows: TGTGCCAGCAGCCAAGAACCGGAAAAACTGTTTTTT.

The rearrangement joins TRBV14 to TRBJ2-1; TRBD2 aligns across 10 bases. The junction had 6 bases not matched to a gene; V was cut back by 1 base and J by 9 bases. CDR1 SGHDN and CDR2 FVKESK come from the germline V gene. CDR3 length: 15 residues. The CDR3 sequence: CASSQGSWTSGEQFF. CDR3 nucleotide sequence: TGTGCCAGCAGCCAAGGGAGTTGGACTAGCGGTGAGCAGTTCTTC. The variable domain in full, with the rest retrieved from reference TRBV14 and TRBJ2-1, is EAGVTQFPSHSVIEKGQTVTLRCDPISGHDNLYWYRRVMGKEIKFLLHFVKESKQDESGMPNNRFLAERTGGTYSTLKVQPAELEDSGVYFCASSQGSWTSGEQFFGPGTRLTVL.

The chain combines TRBV12-3 or TRBV12-4 with TRBJ1-1; D perhaps matches TRBD1 (6 bases). The CDR3 has 14 amino acids. V was clipped by 7 bases and J by 2 bases, with 14 bases between them. This CDR3 is CASTWGGGNTEAFF. CDR3 DNA: TGTGCCAGCACGTGGGGGGGCGGCAACACTGAAGCTTTCTTT.

The chain employs TRBV6-5 and TRBJ2-3; possibly TRBD1 or TRBD2 for D (5 bases each). The CDR3 is 14 amino acids. The V and J ends lost 1 base and 1 base respectively, with 6 bases between them. CDR1 and CDR2 (germline): MNHEY, SVGAGI. CDR3 sequence: CASSYLGGTDTQYF. The CDR3 DNA is TGTGCCAGCAGTTACTTGGGGGGCACAGATACGCAGTATTTT.

The V and J genes are TRBV6-6 and TRBJ1-2, with D perhaps TRBD1 (5 bases). The CDR3 loop spans 14 amino acids. CDR1 and CDR2 from the germline V gene are MNHNY and SVGAGI (reference sequence). The V gene lost 6 bases and the J gene lost 5 bases, with 16 bases spanning the gap. CDR3 nucleotide sequence: TGTGCCAGCAGCCTACACGCAGGGACTTATGGCTACACCTTC. Translation gives CASSLHAGTYGYTF.

The chain has TRBV18 and TRBJ2-1; a possible D gene is TRBD1 (5 bases). The CDR3 covers 13 residues. Between the trimmed V and J ends, which lost 6 bases and 15 bases, there was a span of 21 bases. Per the germline V gene, CDR1 is KGHSH and CDR2 is LQKENI. CDR3 in DNA: TGTGCCAGCTCTCCAAGTGAAGGGGTGGGTGCGTTCTTC. It yields the protein CASSPSEGVGAFF.

The chain uses TRBV12-3 or TRBV12-4 and TRBJ1-1, with no clear D. The V and J ends lost 5 bases and 8 bases respectively, with 18 bases between them. This CDR3 has 14 amino acids. The CDR3 nucleotides are TGTGCCAGCAGTCATACGGGGATCAGGATAGAAGCTTTCTTT. As protein: CASSHTGIRIEAFF.

This rearrangement joins TRBV30 to TRBJ2-7; D gene ambiguous. Per germline, CDR1 GTSNPN and CDR2 SVGIG (reference sequence). Trimming pared 4 bases from V and 0 bases from J, leaving 7 bases between. CDR3 size: 12 residues. As DNA, the CDR3 is TGTGCCTGGAAACAGAGCTCCTACGAGCAGTACTTC. Its protein is CAWKQSSYEQYF.

This clonotype has a single count. The chain recombines TRBV18 with TRBJ2-2; 8 bases align to TRBD2. Trimming at V came to 1 base and at J to 5 bases, leaving 6 bases not matched to a gene. This CDR3 has 16 residues. Germline V gene sequence: CDR1 KGHSH, CDR2 LQKENI. CDR3: CASSPLTAGETGELFF. The CDR3 nucleotides are TGTGCCAGCTCACCACTCACAGCGGGAGAAACCGGGGAGCTGTTTTTT.